These 9 T cell receptor beta chains originate from one sample sequenced in a study of OX40 agonist ivuxolimab in advanced cancers. Some clones are missing from TCRdb's copy, which holds only in-frame ones; the method was immunoSEQ multiplex PCR. The sample has around 26,000 clones; approximately 91% are singletons. The sample was CD4+ or CD8+ T cells sorted from blood, taken in a trial of the OX40 agonist ivuxolimab. The source is an adult with an advanced solid tumor such as melanoma, head and neck, liver or kidney cancer.

The chain is built from TRBV5-6 and TRBJ2-5, with TRBD1 matching 12 bases. The CDR3 has 17 residues. Germline CDR1 SGHDT, CDR2 YYEEEE. V lost 4 bases, J lost 4 bases, and 11 bases stayed unmatched. The CDR3 bases are TGTGCCAGCAGCCCTGTGCGTGGGACAGGGGGCGCAGAGACCCAGTACTTC. Residues: CASSPVRGTGGAETQYF.

V and J are TRBV28 and TRBJ2-1; TRBD2 aligns across 9 bases. The CDR3 runs 16 residues. Germline V gives CDR1 MDHEN, CDR2 SYDVKM. Germline trimming cut 1 base from V and 9 bases from J; bases unmatched to any gene: 10. The chain's CDR3 is CASSLFRTSEGGEQFF. CDR3 sequence (DNA): TGTGCCAGCAGTTTATTTCGGACTAGCGAGGGCGGTGAGCAGTTCTTC. The full variable domain, rest sourced from reference TRBV28 and TRBJ2-1, is DVKVTQSSRYLVKRTGEKVFLECVQDMDHENMFWYRQDPGLGLRLIYFSYDVKMKEKGDIPEGYSVSREKKERFSLILESASTNQTSMYLCASSLFRTSEGGEQFFGPGTRLTVL.

This chain connects TRBV6-1 to TRBJ2-4; 7 bases fit TRBD1. The CDR3 has 16 amino acids. CDR1 is MNHNS and CDR2 is SASEGT in the germline V gene. V shed 4 bases and J 2 bases; nucleotides not matched to a gene: 8. Written as DNA, the CDR3 is TGTGCCAGCAGTGCAACCGGGACAGAATCCAAAAACATTCAGTACTTC. Protein sequence: CASSATGTESKNIQYF.

The chain has TRBV6-1 and TRBJ2-7; D gene ambiguous. The V end lost 6 bases, the J end lost 3 bases, and 9 bases lay between the germline ends. Looked up from germline, CDR1 is MNHNS and CDR2 is SASEGT. The CDR3 has 12 amino acids. CDR3 coding DNA: TGTGCCAGCAGCTACGGAAACTACGAGCAGTACTTC. Protein sequence: CASSYGNYEQYF.

The V gene is TRBV11-2, the J gene TRBJ2-7; unclear D gene. The CDR3 is made up of 12 amino acids. Trimming stripped 3 bases from V and 5 bases from J, with 8 bases between. Germline V CDR1 and CDR2: SGHAT, FQNNGV. CDR3 amino acids: CASSLISHEQYF. The CDR3 nucleotides read TGTGCCAGCAGCTTGATTTCCCACGAGCAGTACTTC.

The chain links TRBV10-3 to TRBJ2-1; 10 bases map to TRBD2. The trim removed 0 bases at V and 9 bases at J, leaving 20 bases unmatched. The CDR3 runs to 20 residues. Germline CDR1 is ENHRY and CDR2 is SYGVKD. The CDR3 DNA is TGTGCCATCAGTGAGTCTAGGACTAGCGGTTTTTACCCCCGACTGGGTGAGCAGTTCTTC. Protein product: CAISESRTSGFYPRLGEQFF.

This clone is categorized as large. The V call is TRBV2, the J call TRBJ2-1; possible D gene TRBD1, 5 bases. The V gene lost 6 bases and the J gene lost 10 bases, with 10 bases spanning the gap. Germline V CDR1 and CDR2: SNHLY, FYNNEI. The CDR3 covers 11 residues. CDR3 residues: CASRTALEQFF. The CDR3, as DNA: TGTGCCAGCAGGACAGCGCTAGAGCAGTTCTTC.

The chain links TRBV27 to TRBJ2-5, with no clear D. Germline values: CDR1 MNHEY, CDR2 SMNVEV (reference sequence). The CDR3 runs to 14 residues. With 3 bases removed from V and 0 bases from J, the gap between germline ends came to 8 bases. CDR3 protein: CASSLGEYQETQYF. As DNA, the CDR3 is TGTGCCAGCAGTTTGGGCGAGTACCAAGAGACCCAGTACTTC.

The V call is TRBV27, the J call TRBJ2-1; maybe TRBD2 (6 bases). V lost 3 bases, J lost 9 bases, and 9 bases lay in between. CDR1 is MNHEY, CDR2 SMNVEV, per germline (reference sequence). The CDR3 has 12 amino acids. The CDR3: CASSFTGGEQFF. Written as DNA, the CDR3 is TGTGCCAGCAGTTTTACCGGGGGTGAGCAGTTCTTC.